Below, 25 T cell receptor beta chains from the same sample are listed, as sequenced in a study of cytomegalovirus exposure and HLA in healthy donors. The PCR used 60 Vbeta and 13 Jbeta primers. Some clones are missing from TCRdb's copy, which holds only in-frame ones; the method was immunoSEQ multiplex PCR. The sample yields about 130,000 clones, approximately 74% seen once. What was sequenced was PBMCs. The receptors derive from a man in his late teens or twenties in good health and CMV-seropositive.

Here the CDR3 reads CASRDRVLETQYF. The CDR3 region has the DNA TGTGCCAGTAGGGACAGGGTCTTGGAGACCCAGTACTTC. The rearrangement uses TRBV19 and TRBJ2-5; 8 bases fit TRBD1. CDR3 length equals 13 residues. After removal of 6 bases from V and 5 bases from J, the junction contained 5 bases not matched to a gene. Germline CDR1 reads LNHDA; CDR2 reads SQIVND (reference sequence).

This chain joins TRBV6-6 and TRBJ2-1; 8 bases are a match to TRBD2. CDR1 and CDR2 from the germline V gene are MNHNY and SVGAGI (reference sequence). Losses at the gene ends were 8 bases for V and 9 bases for J; bases not matched to a gene: 12. The CDR3 has 14 amino acids. CDR3 in DNA: TGTGCCAGCGAAAGGGGGGTCGGGGGGGGTGAGCAGTTCTTC. It translates to CASERGVGGGEQFF.

The rearrangement uses TRBV5-1 and TRBJ1-2; TRBD1 might be the D (6 bases). Trimming took off 0 bases at V and 8 bases at J, with 11 bases between the two ends. The CDR3 runs 13 residues. The germline CDR1 and CDR2 sequences are SGHRS and YFSETQ. The CDR3 nucleotides read TGCGCCAGCAGCTTGGCAGGACAGTTAGGCTACACCTTC. This gives the protein CASSLAGQLGYTF.

The chain links TRBV6-5 to TRBJ1-1; 7 nucleotides match TRBD1. The germline gives CDR1 MNHEY, CDR2 SVGAGI. The trim removed 5 bases at V and 3 bases at J, leaving 3 bases unmatched. The CDR3 sequence is 13 residues long. The CDR3 spells CASSRTGDTEAFF. In nucleotides, the CDR3 is TGTGCCAGCAGTCGTACAGGGGACACTGAAGCTTTCTTT.

This clone turned up a few times. This sequence joins TRBV6-5 and TRBJ1-2, with D maybe TRBD1 (6 bases). The V gene lost 3 bases and the J gene lost 3 bases, with 14 bases spanning the gap. The V gene's germline CDR1 is MNHEY and CDR2 SVGAGI. The CDR3 extends over 15 amino acids. CDR3 bases: TGTGCCAGCAGTTATTCGGGGGGCTTGGACTATGGCTACACCTTC. Translating it yields CASSYSGGLDYGYTF.

The gene calls are TRBV28 and TRBJ1-1, with 8 bases identical to TRBD1. Germline V CDR1 and CDR2: MDHEN, SYDVKM. Trimming at V came to 4 bases and at J to 6 bases, leaving 4 bases not matched to a gene. This CDR3 comprises 13 residues. The CDR3 bases are TGTGCCAGCAGTTGGACAGGGTCCCCTGAAGCTTTCTTT. Translation: CASSWTGSPEAFF. Variable domain in full (rest from reference TRBV28 and TRBJ1-1): DVKVTQSSRYLVKRTGEKVFLECVQDMDHENMFWYRQDPGLGLRLIYFSYDVKMKEKGDIPEGYSVSREKKERFSLILESASTNQTSMYLCASSWTGSPEAFFGQGTRLTVV.

The genes are TRBV2 and TRBJ1-1, with TRBD1 matching 8 bases. The length of the CDR3 is 14 residues. V was clipped by 7 bases and J by 2 bases; unmatched bases: 6. Germline V gives CDR1 SNHLY, CDR2 FYNNEI. In DNA, the CDR3 is TGTGCCAGCAAAGACAGGGGAGCCAACACTGAAGCTTTCTTT. It is translated as CASKDRGANTEAFF.

Here the CDR3 reads CASSQDVSAYTNQPQHF. The CDR3 DNA reads TGTGCCAGCAGCCAAGATGTGTCAGCGTATACCAATCAGCCCCAGCATTTT. V and J are TRBV4-2 and TRBJ1-5; D uncertain. Trimming shortened V by 0 bases and J by 3 bases, and 15 bases separated the two germline ends. Germline loops: CDR1 LGHNA, CDR2 YNFKEQ. This CDR3 spans 17 amino acids.

The rearrangement links TRBV27 to TRBJ2-7; TRBD1 matches 8 bases. J gave up 0 bases and V 5 bases, and 9 bases lay outside the gene matches. Per germline, CDR1 MNHEY and CDR2 SMNVEV (reference sequence). CDR3 length equals 16 residues. CDR3 bases: TGTGCCAGCAGTCCGAAGAGGACAGGGTACTCCTACGAGCAGTACTTC. Translated, it gives CASSPKRTGYSYEQYF.

The chain combines TRBV9 with TRBJ2-1, with D maybe TRBD2 (5 bases). Per the germline V gene, CDR1 is SGDLS and CDR2 is YYNGEE. Trimming stripped 6 bases from V and 4 bases from J, with 11 bases between. The CDR3 runs to 13 residues. Here the CDR3 DNA reads TGTGCCAGCACCGTCACTAGTTACAATGAGCAGTTCTTC. The encoded protein is CASTVTSYNEQFF.

The CDR3 coding sequence is TGCGCCAGCAGCTTGGGGACAGGGGGCACTGAAGCTTTCTTT. This encodes CASSLGTGGTEAFF. The chain has TRBV5-1 and TRBJ1-1, with 10 bases lining up with TRBD1. The V gene's germline CDR1 is SGHRS and CDR2 YFSETQ. After removal of 0 bases from V and 4 bases from J, the junction contained 0 bases not matched to a gene. This CDR3 is built from 14 residues.

V usage is TRBV4-2 and J usage is TRBJ2-1; D remains ambiguous. Between the trimmed V and J ends, which lost 0 bases and 4 bases, there was a span of 4 bases. The V gene's germline CDR1 is LGHNA and CDR2 YNFKEQ. The length of the CDR3 is 13 residues. The CDR3 DNA reads as TGTGCCAGCAGCCAAGATATGTACAATGAGCAGTTCTTC. This sequence encodes CASSQDMYNEQFF.

This chain uses TRBV15 with TRBJ2-3; TRBD2 matches 7 bases. The CDR3 consists of 16 residues. The germline CDR1 and CDR2 sequences are LNHNV and YYDKDF (reference sequence). V was clipped by 0 bases and J by 2 bases; unmatched bases: 5. The CDR3: CATSRERREYTDTQYF. The CDR3 DNA follows: TGTGCCACCAGCAGAGAACGGCGGGAGTACACAGATACGCAGTATTTT.

The rearrangement uses TRBV5-1 and TRBJ2-1; 10 bases are shared with TRBD1. J was trimmed by 15 bases and V by 5 bases; bases with no gene match: 8. The CDR3 length is 12 residues. Germline assignment: CDR1 SGHRS and CDR2 YFSETQ. The CDR3 DNA follows: TGCGCCAGCAGTTGGGGGACAGGGGTAGTGTTCTTC. Translation gives CASSWGTGVVFF.

The chain links TRBV7-9 to TRBJ2-7; tentatively, D is TRBD1 (5 bases). The CDR3 is made up of 15 amino acids. The V gene's germline CDR1 is SEHNR and CDR2 FQNEAQ (reference sequence). Trimming pared 5 bases from V and 0 bases from J, leaving 14 bases between. This CDR3 reads CASSVTTAISYEQYF. CDR3 coding DNA: TGTGCCAGCAGCGTAACGACAGCTATCTCCTACGAGCAGTACTTC.

This chain connects TRBV28 to TRBJ2-1; 9 bases map to TRBD1. CDR3 length equals 15 residues. Trimming removed 5 bases from V and 9 bases from J; junction bases left unmatched: 11. From germline, CDR1 is MDHEN and CDR2 SYDVKM. Here the CDR3 DNA reads TGTGCCAGCAGTCCGGGGATGGACAGGGGAATTGAGCAGTTCTTC. Translation gives CASSPGMDRGIEQFF.

The chain carries TRBV7-6 and TRBJ2-1; 9 bases map to TRBD2. The germline CDR1 and CDR2 sequences are SGHVS and FNYEAQ. This CDR3 is built from 15 residues. With V trimmed by 4 bases and J by 5 bases, 6 bases remained unmatched. The CDR3 protein is CASSSPASGNNEQFF. Written as DNA, the CDR3 is TGTGCCAGCAGCTCCCCGGCTAGCGGGAACAATGAGCAGTTCTTC.

CDR3 loop: CASTRGAYQETQYF. The CDR3 DNA reads TGTGCCAGCACCCGGGGAGCGTACCAAGAGACCCAGTACTTC. This chain joins TRBV7-9 and TRBJ2-5; the D gene is possibly TRBD2 (5 bases). Germline V gene data show CDR1 as SEHNR and CDR2 as FQNEAQ (reference sequence). Trimming removed 7 bases at V and 0 bases at J, with 12 bases between. The CDR3 is 14 amino acids.

This rearrangement joins TRBV6-6 to TRBJ1-5; 9 bases line up with TRBD1. With 6 bases clipped from V and 6 bases from J, the junction kept 9 bases outside the gene matches. Per the germline V gene, CDR1 is MNHNY and CDR2 is SVGAGI (reference sequence). CDR3 length: 15 residues. The CDR3 is CASRRTGGPGQPQHF. Written as DNA, the CDR3 is TGTGCCAGCAGACGTACAGGGGGCCCTGGTCAGCCCCAGCATTTT.

CDR3 sequence (DNA): TGCAGCGTTGACGGTGGGCGGGGTACGACTGAAGCTTTCTTT. This codes for CSVDGGRGTTEAFF. The chain is built from TRBV29-1 and TRBJ1-1; D unclear. Germline CDR1 and CDR2: SQVTM and ANQGSEA. The ends were cut back, 3 bases at V and 5 bases at J, with 16 bases in the middle. CDR3 length: 14 amino acids.

This clone was seen once. J is TRBJ1-2 and V is TRBV5-1, with D tentatively TRBD1 (6 bases). CDR1 and CDR2 (germline): SGHRS, YFSETQ. The CDR3 consists of 13 residues. V lost 4 bases and J lost 1, with 8 bases in between. The CDR3 coding sequence is TGCGCCAGCAGCAGGACAGATAACTATGGCTACACCTTC. Its protein is CASSRTDNYGYTF.

J is TRBJ1-6 and V is TRBV18, with 10 bases lining up with TRBD1. Trimming at V came to 3 bases and at J to 6 bases, leaving 5 bases not matched to a gene. This CDR3 has 16 amino acids. CDR1 is KGHSH, CDR2 LQKENI, per germline. The CDR3 sequence: CASSPATGGFNSPLHF. CDR3 DNA: TGTGCCAGCTCACCTGCGACAGGGGGCTTTAATTCACCCCTCCACTTT.

The chain has TRBV5-5 and TRBJ2-2, with TRBD2 matching over 9 bases. The CDR3 totals 16 residues. V gave up 0 bases and J gave up 6 bases; unmatched junction bases: 6. CDR1 is SGHKS, CDR2 YYEKEE, per germline (reference sequence). CDR3 sequence reads: CASSLAGGGAAGELFF. The CDR3 bases are TGTGCCAGCAGCTTGGCCGGCGGGGGGGCCGCCGGGGAGCTGTTTTTT.

The sample holds a few counts of this clone. This sequence joins TRBV6-1 and TRBJ2-5, with a weak D call TRBD2 (6 bases). The length of the CDR3 is 12 residues. Looked up from germline, CDR1 is MNHNS and CDR2 is SASEGT. The V and J ends lost 4 bases and 3 bases respectively, with 6 bases between them. The CDR3 sequence: CASSASEETQYF. The CDR3 nucleotides read TGTGCCAGCAGTGCTAGCGAAGAGACCCAGTACTTC.

This clone showed up just a few times. The rearrangement links TRBV4-3 to TRBJ2-1; D possibly corresponds to TRBD2 (6 bases). The CDR3 is 15 amino acids. Per the germline V gene, CDR1 is LGHNA and CDR2 is YSLEER. The V gene lost 0 bases and the J gene lost 2 bases, with 8 bases spanning the gap. This CDR3 is CASSQEGGTYNEQFF. The CDR3 DNA reads as TGCGCCAGCAGCCAAGAAGGCGGGACCTACAATGAGCAGTTCTTC.